These 31 T cell receptor beta chains were all obtained from the same sample, sequenced in a study of T cell clonality in common variable immunodeficiency. Produced via immunoSEQ multiplex PCR; TCRdb's table is partial and in-frame only. The sample holds approximately 44,000 clones, and no clone turns up only once. Sequenced material: peripheral blood mononuclear cells. Receptor source: a person aged 18 to 75 in good health.

This clone was found many times. The read comes to an end 3 residues before the CDR3 does, leaving the germline J gene to fill in the end. V is TRBV20-1 and J is TRBJ2-7; TRBD1 aligns across 7 bases. In germline, CDR1 is DFQATT, CDR2 SNEGSKA (reference sequence). The CDR3 runs to 13 residues. V was pared by 5 bases and J by 3 bases, with 7 bases of the junction left unmatched. The part of the CDR3 DNA that was read is TGCAGTGCTGGGGACAGTCAACGCTACGAG. Translation: CSAGDSQRYE. Given in full, the CDR3 is CSAGDSQRYEQYF.

This clone was observed at least ten times. CDR3 DNA (partial): TGTGCCAGCAGCCTAGGAGGGAACTATGGC. It codes for CASSLGGNYG. The full-length CDR3 reads as CASSLGGNYGYTF. The chain carries TRBV7-6 and TRBJ1-2; D not certain. Read data end 3 residues before the CDR3 end; the end is taken from the germline J gene. The CDR3 is made up of 13 amino acids. The ends were cut back, 5 bases at V and 2 bases at J, with 9 bases in the middle. Germline V lookup: CDR1 SGHVS, CDR2 FNYEAQ.

This clone was counted only a few times. Read sequence stops 3 residues before the CDR3 end, and the germline J gene provides the missing end. V gene TRBV20-1 combines with J gene TRBJ1-1, with a possible D match to TRBD1 (5 bases). Germline V gives CDR1 DFQATT, CDR2 SNEGSKA (reference sequence). The V gene lost 1 base and the J gene lost 6 bases, with 15 bases spanning the gap. The CDR3 has 14 residues. The sequenced part of the CDR3 DNA is TGCAGTGCTAGAGCTGGGGGGGGGAGCGCTGAA. It is translated as CSARAGGGSAE. In full, the CDR3 reads CSARAGGGSAEAFF.

This clone showed up many times. Read coverage stops 3 residues before the CDR3 terminus; the germline J gene supplies the remainder. This chain connects TRBV20-1 to TRBJ2-1, with 10 bases lining up with TRBD1. Trimming removed 0 bases from V and 3 bases from J; junction bases left unmatched: 5. The germline V gene has CDR1 DFQATT and CDR2 SNEGSKA (reference sequence). The CDR3 consists of 16 residues. CDR3 protein: CSARDPGTGDYNEQFF. The CDR3 DNA, read in part, is TGCAGTGCTAGAGATCCGGGGACAGGGGACTACAATGAG.

This clone was picked up many times. The read halts 3 residues ahead of the CDR3 end, with the missing end drawn from the germline J gene. The chain recombines TRBV18 with TRBJ2-5, with D hard to call. The germline V gene encodes CDR1 KGHSH and CDR2 LQKENI. CDR3 size: 13 residues. Trimming took 1 base from V and 5 from J, leaving 8 bases between them. Partial CDR3 DNA: TGTGCCAGCTCACCACAGGCTAGGGAGACC. Its protein is CASSPQARET. The full CDR3 sequence reads CASSPQARETQYF.

The sample holds a few counts of this clone. The read ends 3 residues early relative to the CDR3; the germline J gene fills the gap. The same CDR3 arises from other DNA sequences in this sample as well. The chain uses TRBV2 and TRBJ1-3; TRBD1 aligns across 8 bases. The CDR3 length is 15 residues. The V gene's germline CDR1 is SNHLY and CDR2 FYNNEI. The sequenced part of the CDR3 DNA is TGTGCCAGCAGGGCGCTAGACAGGGGAGTTCGGTCC. Protein: CASRALDRGVRS. The whole CDR3 protein reads CASRALDRGVRSIYF.

This clone has a count of ten or more. The read finishes 3 residues shy of the CDR3 end, and the germline J gene is used to complete it. The chain recombines TRBV5-4 with TRBJ1-1, with D unresolved. From germline, CDR1 is SGHNT and CDR2 YYREEE (reference sequence). Trimming shortened V by 0 bases and J by 0 bases, and 12 bases separated the two germline ends. The length of the CDR3 is 16 residues. The CDR3 loop reads CASSLGREDMNTEAFF. Incomplete CDR3 DNA: TGTGCCAGCAGCTTGGGCAGAGAAGACATGAACACTGAA.

Notes on this clone: A single base is all that separates this from a far larger clone, so a read error is likely. The read ends 3 residues early relative to the CDR3; the germline J gene fills the gap. This chain joins TRBV7-4 and TRBJ2-5; D possibly corresponds to TRBD1 (6 bases). This CDR3 has 13 residues. Germline V CDR1 and CDR2: SGHVT, SQSDAQ. CDR3 residues: CSSSLVQGETQYF. The CDR3 DNA, read in part, is TGTTCCAGCAGCTTAGTACAGGGAGAGACC.

This clone has a count of ten or more. The missing CDR3 end, 3 residues past where the read stops, is filled in from the germline J gene. This chain links TRBV6-4 with TRBJ2-7; 10 bases match TRBD2. This CDR3 region has 14 residues. Trimming at V came to 3 bases and at J to 6 bases, leaving 5 bases not matched to a gene. Germline assignment: CDR1 MRHNA and CDR2 SNTAGT. The CDR3 protein is CASSDSSGSSEQYF. CDR3 DNA, as far as it was read: TGTGCCAGCAGTGATTCTAGCGGGAGTTCCGAG.

This clone was seen many times. The sequenced fragment ends 3 residues before the CDR3 boundary, so the rest is inferred from the germline J gene. The V gene is TRBV12-3 or TRBV12-4, the J gene TRBJ2-7; D is perhaps TRBD2 (5 bases). V shed 6 bases and J shed 0 bases, with 12 bases lying between them. The CDR3 extends over 14 amino acids. The CDR3 spells CASSNGLFSYEQYF. The DNA read from the CDR3 is TGTGCCAGCAGCAATGGACTGTTCTCCTACGAG.

The sample holds many counts of this clone. The sequenced fragment ends 3 residues before the CDR3 boundary, so the rest is inferred from the germline J gene. This chain links TRBV29-1 with TRBJ1-2; a weak D match, TRBD1 (5 bases). Trimming stripped 7 bases from V and 0 bases from J, with 12 bases between. The CDR3 spans 13 residues. Germline V gene lookup returns CDR1 SQVTM and CDR2 ANQGSEA. The CDR3 sequence is CSAGTRSNYGYTF. The covered CDR3 bases are TGCAGCGCTGGGACTCGGTCTAACTATGGC.

Only a few counts were recorded for this clone. The CDR3 is cut off 3 residues early in the read; its end comes from the germline J gene. V gene TRBV20-1 combines with J gene TRBJ2-1; 8 bases align to TRBD2. J was trimmed by 7 bases and V by 5 bases; bases with no gene match: 10. This CDR3 contains 14 residues. CDR1 DFQATT and CDR2 SNEGSKA come from the germline V gene (reference sequence). Partial CDR3 DNA: TGCAGTGCTGTGGGGACTGGCGGGAGGAATGAG. Translated: CSAVGTGGRNE. From start to end, the CDR3 is CSAVGTGGRNEQFF.

This clone has ten or more counts. Sequencing ends 3 residues short of the CDR3 end; the germline J gene provides the rest. The chain combines TRBV6-1 with TRBJ1-3; a weak D match, TRBD1 (5 bases). The CDR3 totals 16 residues. Germline-derived CDR1 and CDR2 are MNHNS and SASEGT. V dropped 0 bases and J dropped 0 bases, with 9 bases sitting between them. CDR3 DNA, as far as it was read: TGTGCCAGCAGTGAAGCGGGGAGGGGCTCTGGAAACACC. This codes for CASSEAGRGSGNT. The whole CDR3 region reads CASSEAGRGSGNTIYF.

The table lists this clone with many counts. The read terminates 3 residues before the CDR3 end, so the remaining end is supplied by the germline J gene. The chain is built from TRBV5-1 and TRBJ1-1; the D gene is possibly TRBD1 (5 bases). Germline CDR1 SGHRS, CDR2 YFSETQ. The CDR3 consists of 14 residues. Between the trimmed V and J ends, which lost 1 base and 6 bases, there was a span of 13 bases. The sequenced part of the CDR3 DNA is TGCGCCAGCAGCTTGTGGCAGGGCGGCGCTGAA. It codes for CASSLWQGGAE. The complete CDR3 sequence is CASSLWQGGAEAFF.

This clone has a count of ten or more. The read stops 3 residues short of the end of the CDR3; the missing end is completed from the germline J gene. The V gene is TRBV5-4, the J gene TRBJ2-7, with 7 bases fitting TRBD1. The germline V gene encodes CDR1 SGHNT and CDR2 YYREEE (reference sequence). Trimming removed 3 bases from V and 2 bases from J; junction bases left unmatched: 2. The CDR3 sequence is 13 residues long. The covered CDR3 bases are TGTGCCAGCAGCTCCGGGACAGCCTACGAG. This translates into CASSSGTAYE. The full CDR3 protein is CASSSGTAYEQYF.

This clone was counted ten times or more. The CDR3 extends 3 residues past the end of the read, so its final part is completed from the germline J gene. This chain connects TRBV6-1 to TRBJ1-1; no definite D call. V was pared by 2 bases and J by 1 base, with 5 bases between. Per the germline V gene, CDR1 is MNHNS and CDR2 is SASEGT. CDR3 length: 13 residues. The CDR3 bases that were read are TGTGCCAGCAGTGAATTCGGGAACACTGAA. As protein: CASSEFGNTE. The full CDR3 is CASSEFGNTEAFF.

This clone was observed many times. Read sequence stops 3 residues before the CDR3 end, and the germline J gene provides the missing end. J is TRBJ2-5 and V is TRBV7-6; TRBD1 matches 8 bases. V lost 5 bases, J lost 5 bases, and 13 bases stayed unmatched. The length of the CDR3 is 16 residues. Per the germline V gene, CDR1 is SGHVS and CDR2 is FNYEAQ. The part of the CDR3 DNA that was read is TGTGCCAGCAGCCCTCATGAGGGACAGGCAGCGGAGACC. Protein: CASSPHEGQAAET. The full CDR3 reads CASSPHEGQAAETQYF.

This clone was recorded at least ten times. The read comes to an end 3 residues before the CDR3 does, leaving the germline J gene to fill in the end. This chain uses TRBV5-1 with TRBJ1-1; D remains ambiguous. Per the germline V gene, CDR1 is SGHRS and CDR2 is YFSETQ. There are 15 residues in the CDR3. V shed 0 bases and J shed 2 bases, with 11 bases lying between them. Incomplete CDR3 DNA: TGCGCCAGCAGCTTGGCGGGGTCGCTCAACACTGAA. Protein: CASSLAGSLNTE. The complete CDR3 protein is CASSLAGSLNTEAFF.

This clone occurred many times. The read ends 3 residues before the CDR3 terminus; that terminus is restored from the germline J gene. The chain uses TRBV20-1 and TRBJ1-2; 7 positions match TRBD1. After removal of 2 bases from V and 5 bases from J, the junction contained 8 bases not matched to a gene. CDR1 and CDR2 (germline): DFQATT, SNEGSKA (reference sequence). The CDR3 totals 14 residues. CDR3 bases read: TGCAGTGCTAGAACTGGACAGGTGACTTATGGC. It specifies CSARTGQVTYG. The entire CDR3 is CSARTGQVTYGYTF.

This clone appeared many times. Read coverage stops 3 residues before the CDR3 terminus; the germline J gene supplies the remainder. The chain employs TRBV3-1 (or the pseudogene TRBV3-2) and TRBJ2-1; no firm D call. CDR1 is LGHDT, CDR2 YNNKEL, per germline (reference sequence). There are 14 residues in the CDR3. With 6 bases removed from V and 5 bases from J, the gap between germline ends came to 14 bases. CDR3 amino acids: CASSTLRANNEQFF. The DNA read from the CDR3 is TGTGCCAGCAGTACGCTTAGAGCAAACAATGAG.

This clone was counted ten times or more. Read coverage stops 3 residues before the CDR3 terminus; the germline J gene supplies the remainder. This chain joins TRBV5-6 and TRBJ1-1, with no clear D. Per germline, CDR1 SGHDT and CDR2 YYEEEE. The length of the CDR3 is 15 residues. The V gene lost 2 bases and the J gene lost 4 bases, with 15 bases spanning the gap. CDR3 loop: CASSFFLRVSTEAFF. The covered CDR3 bases are TGTGCCAGCAGCTTCTTTTTAAGGGTGAGCACTGAA.

This clone has at least ten counts. The sequenced fragment ends 3 residues before the CDR3 boundary, so the rest is inferred from the germline J gene. The J gene is TRBJ1-5, the V gene TRBV20-1; a possible D gene is TRBD1 (5 bases). V lost 5 bases and J 0 bases, leaving 11 bases between the germline ends. Germline V gene sequence: CDR1 DFQATT, CDR2 SNEGSKA (reference sequence). The CDR3 runs to 14 residues. This CDR3 reads CSARTGGSNQPQHF. CDR3 DNA (partial): TGCAGTGCTCGTACGGGGGGTAGCAATCAGCCC.

This clone was picked up many times. The CDR3 extends 3 residues past the end of the read, so its final part is completed from the germline J gene. The chain recombines TRBV5-1 with TRBJ1-6; 8 bases are a match to TRBD1. Germline loops: CDR1 SGHRS, CDR2 YFSETQ. V shed 5 bases, J shed 10 bases, and the junction held 11 bases outside the gene matches. The CDR3 has 15 amino acids. The CDR3 sequence is CASRKGQGGGSPLHF. CDR3 DNA (partial): TGCGCCAGCAGAAAAGGACAGGGAGGAGGGTCACCC.

This clone was detected many times. From the germline J gene comes the end of the CDR3, since the read stops 3 residues before it. This chain connects TRBV30 to TRBJ2-1, with D uncertain. This CDR3 has 14 residues. V was cut by 1 base and J by 1 base, with 8 bases left in between. The germline gives CDR1 GTSNPN, CDR2 SVGIG (reference sequence). CDR3 in amino acids: CAWSARSSYNEQFF. The CDR3 DNA, read in part, is TGTGCCTGGAGTGCCCGTAGTTCCTACAATGAG.

At least ten counts were recorded for this clone. Its ends do not fully match the called genes, so a read error is possible. Sequencing ends 3 residues short of the CDR3 end; the germline J gene provides the rest. The genes are TRBV6-1 and TRBJ1-6, with D perhaps matching TRBD1 (6 bases). There are 14 residues in the CDR3. Germline V gives CDR1 MNHNS, CDR2 SASEGT. The CDR3 is CASREGQPPSPLHF. The sequenced CDR3 bases are TGTGCCAGCAGGGAAGGACAGCCGCCCTCACCC.

This clone was found a few times. The sequenced fragment ends 3 residues before the CDR3 boundary, so the rest is inferred from the germline J gene. The chain joins TRBV19 to TRBJ2-2; TRBD1 is a possible D gene (5 bases). Trimming removed 3 bases at V and 3 bases at J, with 14 bases between. CDR1 is LNHDA and CDR2 is SQIVND in the germline V gene (reference sequence). CDR3 length: 16 amino acids. CDR3 DNA, as far as it was read: TGTGCCAGTAGTATCGACAGACGTCCGGACACCGGGGAG. Amino acids: CASSIDRRPDTGE. The full CDR3 is CASSIDRRPDTGELFF. The full variable domain, with the rest looked up from reference TRBV19 and TRBJ2-2, is DGGITQSPKYLFRKEGQNVTLSCEQNLNHDAMYWYRQDPGQGLRLIYYSQIVNDFQKGDIAEGYSVSREKKESFPLTVTSAQKNPTAFYLCASSIDRRPDTGELFFGEGSRLTVL.

This clone was seen repeatedly, ten times or more. The DNA read from the CDR3 is TGTGCCAGCAGTCTCGGACAGGGGGCAAGTCAGCCC. This gives the protein CASSLGQGASQP. The CDR3 in full is CASSLGQGASQPQHF. The V call is TRBV6-2 or TRBV6-3, the J call TRBJ1-5; 11 bases match TRBD1. The observed sequence ends 3 residues before the CDR3 terminus, with the missing tail filled in from the germline J gene. Trimming cost V 5 bases and J 6 bases; bases outside gene matches: 6. The CDR3 is 15 residues long. Germline values: CDR1 MNHEY, CDR2 SVGEGT.

This clone was found many times. The read ends 3 residues before the CDR3 terminus; that terminus is restored from the germline J gene. V is TRBV4-1 and J is TRBJ2-5, with TRBD2 identical over 9 bases. CDR3 length: 17 residues. The ends lost 0 bases at V and 1 base at J; junction bases unmatched: 6. CDR1 is MGHRA and CDR2 is YSYEKL in the germline V gene. The covered CDR3 bases are TGCGCCAGCAGCCAAGAGGCTAGCGGGATAGGCCAAGAGACC. Translation: CASSQEASGIGQET. The full CDR3 is CASSQEASGIGQETQYF.

This clone appeared many times. The observed sequence ends 3 residues before the CDR3 terminus, with the missing tail filled in from the germline J gene. V is TRBV20-1 and J is TRBJ1-1; no clear D gene. The CDR3 is 11 amino acids. CDR1 is DFQATT and CDR2 is SNEGSKA in the germline V gene (reference sequence). The V end was cut by 5 bases, the J end by 7 bases, with 11 bases between. The CDR3 protein is CSASYGVEAFF. CDR3 DNA (partial): TGCAGTGCTTCCTACGGGGTTGAA.

This clone came up many times. With the read ending 3 residues before the CDR3 end, the germline J gene is used to fill in that end. This rearrangement joins TRBV2 to TRBJ1-2; 7 bases align to TRBD1. Trimming took 2 bases from V and 3 from J; bases not matched to a gene: 3. Germline CDR1 SNHLY, CDR2 FYNNEI. The CDR3 extends over 14 amino acids. This CDR3 reads CASSEKGQYYGYTF. CDR3 DNA (partial): TGTGCCAGCAGTGAAAAGGGACAGTACTATGGC.

This clone came up many times. The CDR3 DNA, read in part, is TGTGCCAGCAGCAGAGGACTAGCGGACACCGGGGAG. Amino acids: CASSRGLADTGE. The whole CDR3 reads CASSRGLADTGELFF. The chain joins TRBV7-3 to TRBJ2-2; the match to TRBD2 covers 10 bases. The read gets to within 3 residues of the CDR3 end, and the germline J gene fills in the rest. CDR1 SGHTA and CDR2 FQGTGA come from the germline V gene. With 5 bases clipped from V and 3 bases from J, the junction kept 3 bases outside the gene matches. This CDR3 has 15 amino acids.